Given below is one T cell receptor beta chain in context. This sample is part of a study of cytomegalovirus exposure and HLA in healthy donors. Study information: Counted in an early data release were about 85 million unique TCRs from HLA-typed donors.

PCR used 60 Vbeta primers and 13 Jbeta primers. Here immunoSEQ multiplex PCR was the method, and the copy in TCRdb shows in-frame clones only, minus some. Here the sample spans 95,000 to 100,000 clones, roughly 80% being singletons. The origin of this receptor is a man aged 40-49 years in good health and CMV-seropositive. The sequenced material came from PBMCs.

The CDR3 reads CASRPQGTSEAFF. The CDR3, as DNA: TGTGCCAGCAGACCGCAGGGGACAAGCGAAGCTTTCTTT. The V and J genes are TRBV6-5 and TRBJ1-1, with D possibly being TRBD1 (6 bases). Germline V CDR1 and CDR2: MNHEY, SVGAGI. Trimming shortened V by 6 bases and J by 8 bases, and 16 bases separated the two germline ends. The CDR3 is 13 amino acids.